The sequence of this TCR beta chain was determined in a study of somatic mutations in cytotoxic T cells in rheumatoid arthritis. Overall study findings and caveats: Comparison of CD8+ T-cell clonality between rheumatoid arthritis patients and age-matched healthy controls yielded no significant difference.

To note about this clone: The antigen is not known.

In the authors' methods: Only a few patient CD8+ clones above 1% matched published virus-specific TCRB sequences. Sequencing used immunoSEQ multiplex PCR; TCRdb keeps in-frame clones, though not all of them. V, J and clone size are taken as reported in that table, and D and trimming were inferred from the DNA itself. The data contain approximately 13,000 clones, roughly 82% of them singletons. Both CD4+ and CD8+ cells were separated through positive magnetic bead selection, and their purity was verified using flow cytometry. Trimming stripped 7 bases from V and 5 bases from J, with 20 bases between. Germline CDR1 reads LNHDA; CDR2 reads SQIVND (reference sequence). This CDR3 comprises 15 residues.

The sample consisted of CD8+ T cells sorted from blood. The gene calls are TRBV19 and TRBJ1-1, with D maybe TRBD1 (6 bases). The sequence was collected from an adult with rheumatoid arthritis. CDR3 nucleotides: TGTGCCAGTACCATCGGGGGCCCAGGGAGGACTGAAGCTTTCTTT. Encoded protein: CASTIGGPGRTEAFF.